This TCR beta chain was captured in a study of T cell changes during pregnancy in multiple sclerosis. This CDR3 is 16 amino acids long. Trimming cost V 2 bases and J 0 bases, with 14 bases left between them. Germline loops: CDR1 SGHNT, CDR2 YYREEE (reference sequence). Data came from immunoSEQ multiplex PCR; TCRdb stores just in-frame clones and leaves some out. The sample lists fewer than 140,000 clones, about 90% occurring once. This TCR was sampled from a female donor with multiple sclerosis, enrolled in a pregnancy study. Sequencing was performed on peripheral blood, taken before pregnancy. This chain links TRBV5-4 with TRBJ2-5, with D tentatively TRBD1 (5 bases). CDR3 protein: CASSFRVRAYQETQYF. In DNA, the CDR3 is TGTGCCAGCAGCTTTAGGGTCAGGGCGTACCAAGAGACCCAGTACTTC.